Each of the 23 T cell receptor beta chains below was sequenced from the same sample in a study of blood T cell repertoires in COVID-19 (dated by TCRdb to about 2020). Receptor libraries were prepared by the immunoSEQ multiplex PCR assay. In TCRdb, the immuneACCESS table is reduced to in-frame sequences with V and J assigned. These tables do not hold every clone; where another copy was compared, an unresolved V gene accounts for under half, and the others remain unexplained. This sample lists approximately 210,000 clones; around 82% were detected once. The top ten constitute about 17% of the sample. The sequencing sample was made of PBMCs or T cells enriched from blood (not recorded which). The receptors originated from a woman aged 45-59 years with acute COVID-19.

CDR3 region: CASSLRGGFDEKLFF. The CDR3 DNA reads TGCGCCAGCAGCTTGCGAGGGGGCTTTGATGAAAAACTGTTTTTT. The rearrangement links TRBV5-1 to TRBJ1-4, with 7 positions matching TRBD1. Per the germline V gene, CDR1 is SGHRS and CDR2 is YFSETQ. This CDR3 region has 15 residues. V dropped 1 base and J dropped 6; count of bases not matched to a gene: 6.

This clone was seen a handful of times. V is TRBV10-2 and J is TRBJ2-7, with D possibly being TRBD1 (5 bases). Trimming removed 6 bases from V and 0 bases from J, with 6 bases in between. The CDR3 contains 12 residues. Germline-derived CDR1 and CDR2 are WSHSY and SAAADI. The CDR3 here is CASSDSSYEQYV. The DNA for the CDR3 is TGCGCCAGCAGCGACAGCTCCTACGAGCAGTACGTC.

This clone is deemed large. This chain links TRBV7-6 with TRBJ1-5; D is perhaps TRBD1 (6 bases). Germline CDR1 reads SGHVS; CDR2 reads FNYEAQ. CDR3 length: 14 amino acids. With 4 bases removed from V and 7 bases from J, the gap between germline ends came to 14 bases. The CDR3 sequence: CASSWGGAGQPQHF. Here the CDR3 DNA reads TGTGCCAGCAGCTGGGGGGGGGCAGGACAGCCCCAGCATTTT.

This clone was observed once. V usage is TRBV6-2 or TRBV6-3 and J usage is TRBJ2-2; 9 bases fit TRBD1. Per the germline V gene, CDR1 is MNHEY and CDR2 is SVGEGT. CDR3 length: 16 amino acids. V was clipped by 1 base and J by 7 bases; unmatched bases: 7. CDR3 protein: CASSYYLTGGGGELFF. As DNA, the CDR3 is TGTGCCAGCAGTTACTACCTTACAGGGGGCGGCGGGGAGCTGTTTTTT.

CDR3 region: CASSPGIRITNYGYTF. The CDR3 DNA sequence: TGTGCCAGCAGCCCGGGGATTCGGATAACTAACTATGGCTACACCTTC. The gene calls are TRBV5-6 and TRBJ1-2; no clear D gene. V shed 4 bases and J shed 0 bases, with 16 bases lying between them. This CDR3 contains 16 residues. The germline V gene encodes CDR1 SGHDT and CDR2 YYEEEE.

The table lists this clone with a few counts. V is TRBV6-6 and J is TRBJ2-3; 8 bases align to TRBD2. This CDR3 comprises 17 residues. Germline CDR1 and CDR2: MNHNY and SVGAGI (reference sequence). Trimming removed 5 bases from V and 6 bases from J; junction bases left unmatched: 16. CDR3 protein: CASSPTGTRELEDTQYF. The CDR3 DNA is TGTGCCAGCAGTCCCACCGGGACTAGGGAGTTGGAGGATACGCAGTATTTT.

The rearrangement joins TRBV7-9 to TRBJ1-1; TRBD1 matches 7 bases. The CDR3 runs 13 residues. Germline V gene sequence: CDR1 SEHNR, CDR2 FQNEAQ (reference sequence). Trimming cost V 3 bases and J 4 bases; bases outside gene matches: 2. CDR3 loop: CASSLQGGTEAFF. In DNA, the CDR3 is TGTGCCAGCAGCTTGCAGGGGGGCACTGAAGCTTTCTTT.

The chain couples TRBV9 to TRBJ1-1; D not resolved. The germline V gene has CDR1 SGDLS and CDR2 YYNGEE. V was clipped by 1 base and J by 0 bases, with 4 bases between them. The CDR3 has 13 amino acids. The CDR3 region is CASSVQVNTEAFF. CDR3 DNA sequence: TGTGCCAGCAGCGTACAGGTGAACACTGAAGCTTTCTTT.

This sequence joins TRBV27 and TRBJ1-5; maybe TRBD1 (6 bases). The V end lost 4 bases, the J end lost 6 bases, and 16 bases lay between the germline ends. The V gene's germline CDR1 is MNHEY and CDR2 SMNVEV (reference sequence). This CDR3 region has 15 residues. The CDR3 DNA sequence: TGTGCCAGCAGTTGGGCGGGGGCTTTGGGTCAGCCCCAGCATTTT. Encoded protein: CASSWAGALGQPQHF.

CDR3 sequence (DNA): TGTGCCACCAGCCCCGAGACTACCTACGAGCAGTACGTC. As protein: CATSPETTYEQYV. The chain employs TRBV15 and TRBJ2-7; D possibly corresponds to TRBD2 (5 bases). CDR3 length: 13 residues. Trimming left V 5 bases short and J 2 bases short, with 10 bases between. The V gene's germline CDR1 is LNHNV and CDR2 YYDKDF (reference sequence).

In its sample, this clone was seen a few times. The V and J genes are TRBV5-4 and TRBJ1-1, with D possibly matching TRBD1 (6 bases). The CDR3 length is 13 residues. V dropped 0 bases and J dropped 7 bases, with 10 bases sitting between them. CDR1 is SGHNT, CDR2 YYREEE, per germline (reference sequence). The CDR3 loop reads CASSLGIQGEAFF. The CDR3 DNA is TGTGCCAGCAGCTTGGGAATACAGGGTGAAGCTTTCTTT.

J is TRBJ1-6 and V is TRBV7-9; 9 bases agree with TRBD1. The germline V gene has CDR1 SEHNR and CDR2 FQNEAQ (reference sequence). J gave up 7 bases and V 4 bases, and 14 bases lay outside the gene matches. The CDR3 spans 18 residues. The CDR3 bases are TGTGCCAGCAGCTCCGGACAGGGGCCCCCTACGAGGAATTCACCCCTCCACTTT. Its protein product is CASSSGQGPPTRNSPLHF.

The genes are TRBV5-1 and TRBJ2-1; no reliable D call. V shed 0 bases and J shed 8 bases, with 15 bases lying between them. Germline loops: CDR1 SGHRS, CDR2 YFSETQ. The CDR3 sequence is 15 residues long. This CDR3 is CASSLAAGLIDEQFF. The CDR3 coding sequence is TGCGCCAGCAGCTTGGCGGCAGGCCTTATAGATGAGCAGTTCTTC.

This clone was picked up one time. This chain links TRBV29-1 with TRBJ1-1, with 9 bases lining up with TRBD1. Losses at the gene ends were 6 bases for V and 4 bases for J; bases not matched to a gene: 15. The CDR3 runs 16 residues. CDR1 is SQVTM, CDR2 ANQGSEA, per germline. The CDR3 reads CSVLKPGQGTGTEAFF. DNA for the CDR3: TGCAGCGTCCTAAAACCGGGACAGGGTACGGGCACTGAAGCTTTCTTT. The full variable domain, rest sourced from reference TRBV29-1 and TRBJ1-1, is SAVISQKPSRDICQRGTSLTIQCQVDSQVTMMFWYRQQPGQSLTLIATANQGSEATYESGFVIDKFPISRPNLTFSTLTVSNMSPEDSSIYLCSVLKPGQGTGTEAFFGQGTRLTVV.

The rearrangement joins TRBV6-5 to TRBJ1-2; TRBD1 aligns across 7 bases. CDR1 MNHEY and CDR2 SVGAGI come from the germline V gene. The J segment lost 2 bases and the V segment lost 6 bases, leaving 0 bases of the junction unmatched. The CDR3 runs 12 residues. The CDR3: CASRGQNYGYTF. CDR3 nucleotides: TGTGCCAGCAGGGGACAGAACTATGGCTACACCTTC.

This clone occurred a few times. The chain employs TRBV27 and TRBJ1-3; TRBD1 is a possible D gene (5 bases). V lost 5 bases and J lost 1, with 15 bases in between. The CDR3 is made up of 16 amino acids. Germline-derived CDR1 and CDR2 are MNHEY and SMNVEV (reference sequence). The CDR3 DNA reads as TGTGCCAGCAGTCCACGGCGCGGGGGTTCTGGAAACACCATATATTTT. Protein product: CASSPRRGGSGNTIYF.

This chain joins TRBV7-8 and TRBJ2-1; 10 nucleotides align to TRBD1. This CDR3 has 15 amino acids. CDR1 is SGHVS, CDR2 FQNEAQ, per germline. The V and J ends lost 3 bases and 5 bases, in that order; junction bases with no gene match: 4. CDR3 protein: CASSFRQGANNEQFF. The CDR3 DNA sequence: TGTGCCAGCAGCTTTCGACAGGGGGCGAACAATGAGCAGTTCTTC.

V gene TRBV24-1 combines with J gene TRBJ1-1; possibly TRBD1 for D (6 bases). CDR1 and CDR2 (germline): KGHDR, SFDVKD. Trimming left V 4 bases short and J 6 bases short, with 14 bases between. This CDR3 has 14 residues. CDR3 nucleotide sequence: TGTGCCACCAGTGACAACAGGGATATGGCTGAAGCTTTCTTT. Translation gives CATSDNRDMAEAFF.

The chain links TRBV29-1 to TRBJ1-1, with a possible D match to TRBD1 (6 bases). Trimming pared 5 bases from V and 8 bases from J, leaving 9 bases between. Germline assignment: CDR1 SQVTM and CDR2 ANQGSEA. CDR3 length: 10 residues. CDR3 amino acids: CSVRTGEAFF. In DNA, the CDR3 is TGCAGCGTTAGAACAGGGGAAGCTTTCTTT.

This chain joins TRBV3-1 (or the pseudogene TRBV3-2) and TRBJ2-1, with 11 bases that match TRBD1. Germline CDR1 is LGHDT and CDR2 is YNNKEL (reference sequence). The CDR3 has 18 residues. V dropped 4 bases and J dropped 5; count of bases not matched to a gene: 13. The CDR3 is CASSRRSEGQGVNNEQFF. The CDR3 DNA reads TGTGCCAGCAGCCGAAGAAGCGAGGGACAGGGGGTTAACAATGAGCAGTTCTTC.

The V call is TRBV5-1, the J call TRBJ1-1, with TRBD1 as a possible D gene (5 bases). The CDR3 contains 13 residues. The ends were cut back, 4 bases at V and 11 bases at J, with 18 bases in the middle. Germline CDR1 is SGHRS and CDR2 is YFSETQ. The chain's CDR3 is CASSPTSAGGAFF. Here the CDR3 DNA reads TGCGCCAGCAGCCCCACGAGCGCTGGGGGGGCTTTCTTT.

The J gene is TRBJ1-6, the V gene TRBV6-2 or TRBV6-3, with a weak D call TRBD1 (5 bases). The germline V gene encodes CDR1 MNHEY and CDR2 SVGEGT. The CDR3 sequence is 15 residues long. V lost 5 bases to trimming and J lost 7 bases, with 15 bases between them. As DNA, the CDR3 is TGTGCCAGCAGTATCGCCGTGGGGGGGAATTCACCCCTCCACTTT. Encoded protein: CASSIAVGGNSPLHF.

The chain uses TRBV19 and TRBJ2-5; 11 bases align to TRBD2. This CDR3 spans 14 amino acids. Germline CDR1 and CDR2: LNHDA and SQIVND (reference sequence). V lost 8 bases and J lost 2; bases outside the gene matches: 4. The CDR3 bases are TGTGCCAGTTCGAGACTAGCGGGGCAAGAGACCCAGTACTTC. It encodes CASSRLAGQETQYF.